The next 13 T cell receptor beta chains were all read from a single sample in a study of CD8 T cells in ankylosing spondylitis. TCRdb independently ran MiXCR on the 5' RACE reads; one entry per CDR3 protein. The sample consists of nearly 250,000 distinct CDR3 sequences, over 30% of them appearing once. Sequences were obtained from blood, either unsorted or a sorted T cell fraction (not recorded which). These receptors came from a male donor with ankylosing spondylitis or in good health (not recorded which).

This CDR3 is CSARSQTSGDYNEQFF. CDR3 DNA: TGCAGTGCTAGATCTCAGACTAGCGGGGACTACAATGAGCAGTTCTTC. The rearrangement joins TRBV20-1 to TRBJ2-1; 11 bases map to TRBD2. CDR1 and CDR2 (germline): DFQATT, SNEGSKA (reference sequence). The CDR3 sequence is 16 residues long. Trimming at V came to 2 bases and at J to 3 bases, leaving 6 bases not matched to a gene.

V is TRBV20-1 and J is TRBJ2-3; 11 nucleotides match TRBD2. The CDR3 runs to 16 residues. From germline, CDR1 is DFQATT and CDR2 SNEGSKA (reference sequence). V gave up 3 bases and J gave up 1 base; unmatched junction bases: 6. The CDR3 spells CSAREGLAAGTDTQYF. Written as DNA, the CDR3 is TGCAGTGCTAGGGAGGGACTAGCGGCTGGCACAGATACGCAGTATTTT.

The rearrangement links TRBV6-1 to TRBJ1-1; D is possibly TRBD1 (6 bases). There are 17 residues in the CDR3. The V gene lost 4 bases and the J gene lost 1 base, with 19 bases spanning the gap. Germline values: CDR1 MNHNS, CDR2 SASEGT. The CDR3 loop reads CASSAEQQGWGNTEAFF. The DNA for the CDR3 is TGTGCCAGCAGTGCTGAACAACAGGGCTGGGGGAACACTGAAGCTTTCTTT.

This chain connects TRBV20-1 to TRBJ2-1; TRBD1 might be the D (7 bases). Trimming removed 6 bases at V and 0 bases at J, with 15 bases between. The CDR3 extends over 15 amino acids. Germline CDR1 reads DFQATT; CDR2 reads SNEGSKA (reference sequence). CDR3 residues: CSARGWGASYNEQFF. The CDR3, as DNA: TGCAGTGCCAGGGGGTGGGGGGCCTCCTACAATGAGCAGTTCTTC.

The sample holds a few counts of this clonotype. The chain recombines TRBV6-5 with TRBJ1-2, with D unresolved. Germline V gene data show CDR1 as MNHEY and CDR2 as SVGAGI. Trimming removed 6 bases at V and 8 bases at J, with 13 bases between. This CDR3 has 12 residues. The CDR3 is CASSPGDWGYTF. Written as DNA, the CDR3 is TGTGCCAGCAGCCCCGGCGACTGGGGCTACACCTTC.

This clonotype was counted only a few times. This rearrangement joins TRBV29-1 to TRBJ1-2; D call uncertain. Trimming cost V 5 bases and J 6 bases, with 10 bases left between them. CDR1 is SQVTM and CDR2 is ANQGSEA in the germline V gene. CDR3 length: 11 amino acids. The chain's CDR3 is CSVRKEDGYTF. The CDR3 nucleotides are TGCAGCGTTAGGAAAGAAGATGGCTACACCTTC.

A word on this clonotype: The junction differs from germline at one of its ends, possibly a read error. This rearrangement joins TRBV7-9 to TRBJ2-3; no clear D gene. The CDR3 contains 14 residues. Germline lookup yields CDR1 SEHNR and CDR2 FQNEAQ (reference sequence). Here the CDR3 DNA reads TGTGCCAGCACCTTAAGTGCATCCACAGATACGCAGTATTTT. Protein sequence: CASTLSASTDTQYF.

This clonotype was counted between two and nine times. This chain links TRBV5-1 with TRBJ1-4; maybe TRBD1 (5 bases). The V and J ends lost 6 bases and 2 bases respectively, with 11 bases between them. Germline V gives CDR1 SGHRS, CDR2 YFSETQ. The CDR3 runs 14 residues. The CDR3: CASTTGSTNEKLFF. CDR3 bases: TGCGCCAGCACCACAGGATCGACTAATGAAAAACTGTTTTTT.

In this sample, this clonotype turned up a few times. The chain links TRBV9 to TRBJ2-5; weak D call: TRBD1 (6 bases). V was shortened by 0 bases and J by 0 bases, with 12 bases between the two germline ends. The CDR3 contains 16 residues. Germline V lookup: CDR1 SGDLS, CDR2 YYNGEE. CDR3 region: CASSVAEGHYQETQYF. The CDR3 DNA sequence: TGTGCCAGCAGCGTAGCCGAGGGACATTACCAAGAGACCCAGTACTTC.

The sample holds a few counts of this clonotype. The rearrangement links TRBV20-1 to TRBJ2-2; possible D gene TRBD1, 6 bases. Germline V gene sequence: CDR1 DFQATT, CDR2 SNEGSKA (reference sequence). Between the trimmed V and J ends, which lost 1 base and 5 bases, there was a span of 14 bases. The CDR3 spans 15 residues. The CDR3 bases are TGCAGTGCTAGAGGTAGCACAGGGAGTACCGGGGAGCTGTTTTTT. It specifies CSARGSTGSTGELFF.

The chain uses TRBV20-1 and TRBJ2-3, with D possibly being TRBD2 (5 bases). Germline V gene lookup returns CDR1 DFQATT and CDR2 SNEGSKA (reference sequence). This CDR3 comprises 13 residues. The V and J ends lost 6 bases and 0 bases respectively, with 10 bases between them. CDR3: CSAGLTSTDTQYF. For the CDR3, the DNA is TGCAGTGCCGGACTGACTAGCACAGATACGCAGTATTTT.

The chain combines TRBV29-1 with TRBJ2-2; D possibly corresponds to TRBD2 (5 bases). The CDR3 has 14 residues. Germline values: CDR1 SQVTM, CDR2 ANQGSEA. With 4 bases removed from V and 0 bases from J, the gap between germline ends came to 9 bases. The CDR3 region has the DNA TGCAGCGTTGCACCGGGGACGAACACCGGGGAGCTGTTTTTT. Its translation is CSVAPGTNTGELFF.

The count of this clonotype is one. The chain combines TRBV12-3 or TRBV12-4 with TRBJ1-6; tentative D call: TRBD1 (5 bases). The CDR3 spans 16 residues. V gave up 5 bases and J gave up 9 bases, with 20 bases separating them. The CDR3 region has the DNA TGTGCCAGCAGTCCCGAAACCCCCGGGGCGCTTTCACCCCTCCACTTT. Translated: CASSPETPGALSPLHF.